The source of this T cell receptor beta chain is a study of control samples from healthy donors and cancer patients (dated by TCRdb to the early 2020s). Including the terminal cysteine and phenylalanine, the CDR3 comprises 16 residues. Just the 48-base CDR3 DNA is kept, in frame starting at base 1. V ends up 0 bases short and J 6 bases short, with an unmatched junction base count of 5. In the germline V gene (reference sequence), CDR1 corresponds to LNHNV and CDR2 to YYDKDF. On this clone itself: Its specific antigen is unknown. Base qualities are missing; no much larger clone stands one base away.

To prepare the library, the immunoSEQ multiplex PCR assay was applied. What TCRdb holds here is the immuneACCESS table cut down to in-frame rearrangements. Part of the clones is not present; checked against another copy, under half of the missing clones reflect an unresolved V gene, and the others are unexplained. Across this sample there are some 120,000 clones, with approximately 90% seen only once. The top ten clones comprise roughly 2.5% of the sample. Sequencing input: blood. The TCR sequence derives from a man younger than 35 in good health. The chain links TRBV15 with TRBJ1-5, and 10 bases in between align with TRBD1. DNA sequence: TGTGCCACCAGCAGAGATAGGACAGGGGGGGGTCAGCCCCAGCATTTT. This codes for CATSRDRTGGGQPQHF.